Described below is a single T cell receptor (beta chain) sequence and its context. Its target is not known. There are 14 residues in the CDR3. V lost 5 bases and J 8 bases, leaving 18 bases between the germline ends. CDR1 and CDR2 (germline): SEHNR, FQNEAQ (reference sequence). Fresh peripheral blood, about 10 ml of it, supplied the PBMCs. This specimen belongs to a study of T cells in Graves' hyperthyroidism and ophthalmopathy. Findings of the study overall: It was a median about seven months before onset that the model predicted ophthalmopathy.

RNA transcripts yielded amplified TCR beta CDR3 regions. Researchers ran a first-round RT-PCR on the TCR CDR3 using the HTBI primer set. TCRdb re-analysed the multiplex PCR reads in MiXCR, keeping a single row per CDR3 protein. The table lists hundreds of thousands of distinct CDR3 sequences, approximately 14% of them singletons, with 10% in the top ten. Material for sequencing was blood. This receptor was taken from a woman under 30 with Graves' hyperthyroidism. The V call is TRBV7-9, the J call TRBJ1-1; TRBD1 is a possible D gene (6 bases). CDR3: CASSQEGTRREAFF. The CDR3 nucleotides read TGTGCCAGCAGCCAGGAGGGGACACGCCGGGAAGCTTTCTTT.